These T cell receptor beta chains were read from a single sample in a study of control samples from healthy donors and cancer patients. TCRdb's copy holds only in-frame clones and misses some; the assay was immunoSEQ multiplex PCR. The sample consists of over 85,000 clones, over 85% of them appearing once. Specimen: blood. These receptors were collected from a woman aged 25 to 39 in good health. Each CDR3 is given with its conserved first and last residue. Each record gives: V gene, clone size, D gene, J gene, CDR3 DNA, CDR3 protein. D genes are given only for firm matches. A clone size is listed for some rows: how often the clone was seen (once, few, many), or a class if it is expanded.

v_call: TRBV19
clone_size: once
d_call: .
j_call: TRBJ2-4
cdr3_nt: TGTGCCAGTAGTTTCAGGGGAATACTAGCCAAAAACATTCAGTACTTC
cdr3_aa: CASSFRGILAKNIQYF

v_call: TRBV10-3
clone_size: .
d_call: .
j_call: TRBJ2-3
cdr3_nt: TGTGCCATCACCACCGGGAGTGACGGAGATACGCAGTATTTT
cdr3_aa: CAITTGSDGDTQYF

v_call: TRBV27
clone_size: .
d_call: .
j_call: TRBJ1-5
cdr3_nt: TGTGCCATAGAATCCCAGGTCTTCGATAGCAATCAGCCCCAGCATTTT
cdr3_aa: CAIESQVFDSNQPQHF

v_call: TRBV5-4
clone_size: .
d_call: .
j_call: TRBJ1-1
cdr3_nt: TGTGCCAGCAGCTACCGGGACCGCTACACTGAAGCTTTCTTT
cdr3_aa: CASSYRDRYTEAFF

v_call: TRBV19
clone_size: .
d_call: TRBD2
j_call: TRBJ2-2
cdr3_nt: TGTGCCAGTAGTCTAACTAGCGGGAGGGCCAATCCCGGGGAGCTGTTTTTT
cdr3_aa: CASSLTSGRANPGELFF

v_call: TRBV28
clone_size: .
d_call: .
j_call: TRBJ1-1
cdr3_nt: TGTGCCAGCAGTGCCTTGAACACTGAAGCTTTCTTT
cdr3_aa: CASSALNTEAFF

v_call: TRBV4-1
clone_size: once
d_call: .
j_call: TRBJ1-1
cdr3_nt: TGCGCCAGCAGCCTGGGGCGGGTCGGGACTGAAGCTTTCTTT
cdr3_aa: CASSLGRVGTEAFF

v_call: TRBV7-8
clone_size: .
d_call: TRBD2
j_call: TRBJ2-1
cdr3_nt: TGTGCCAGCAGCTTGCTAGCGGGGGCCGCGATGGATGAGCAGTTCTTC
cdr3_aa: CASSLLAGAAMDEQFF

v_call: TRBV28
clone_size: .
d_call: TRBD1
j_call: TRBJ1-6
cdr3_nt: TGTGCCAGCAGACCATCGATCTATTTCAGGGGGCGCGGTAATTCACCCCTCCACTTT
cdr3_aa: CASRPSIYFRGRGNSPLHF

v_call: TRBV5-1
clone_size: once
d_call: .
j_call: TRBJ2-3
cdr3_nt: TGCGCCAGCAGCAACGACGCCCAAGGGGCAGATACGCAGTATTTT
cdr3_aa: CASSNDAQGADTQYF